Listed below are T cell receptor beta chains from one sample, sequenced in a study of naive and memory T cell subsets. TCRdb reprocessed the UMI-ligation and nested PCR reads via MiXCR and lists one record per CDR3 protein. The repertoire has approximately 150,000 distinct CDR3 sequences, approximately 21% of them found once; the top ten carry 0.55% to 0.75%. The material sequenced was naive CD8+ T cells from blood. These receptor sequences come from a human donor in good health. CDR3s include the opening cysteine and the closing phenylalanine or tryptophan. The D gene is left open where the match is weak. The size field is filled for only some rows; it gives once, few, many or a size class.

d_gene: .; abundance: few; len: 16; v_gene: TRBV13; j_gene: TRBJ2-1; CDR3nt: TGTGCCAGCAGCTTGGGGGGCTCAGGCTCCTACAATGAGCAGTTCTTC; CDR3aa: CASSLGGSGSYNEQFF
d_gene: .; abundance: .; len: 17; v_gene: TRBV29-1; j_gene: TRBJ2-3; CDR3nt: TGCAGCACACGAAGCTGGGGTTCGGGGCCTAGCACAGATACGCAGTATTTT; CDR3aa: CSTRSWGSGPSTDTQYF
d_gene: .; abundance: few; len: 14; v_gene: TRBV6-1; j_gene: TRBJ2-2; CDR3nt: TGTGCCAGCAGTGAAAATCCCGTCACCGGGGAGCTGTTTTTT; CDR3aa: CASSENPVTGELFF
d_gene: .; abundance: few; len: 14; v_gene: TRBV7-2; j_gene: TRBJ2-7; CDR3nt: TGTGCCAGCAGCTTGCCACTCAGAGGTTACGAGCAGTACTTC; CDR3aa: CASSLPLRGYEQYF
d_gene: .; abundance: .; len: 13; v_gene: TRBV12-3/TRBV12-4; j_gene: TRBJ2-2; CDR3nt: TGTGCCAGCAGTCCCCTCGGGCCCGGGGAGCTGTTTTTT; CDR3aa: CASSPLGPGELFF
d_gene: TRBD1; abundance: few; len: 13; v_gene: TRBV27; j_gene: TRBJ1-1; CDR3nt: TGTGCCATCAGGGGGTTTGGCAGCGCTGAAGCTTTCTTT; CDR3aa: CAIRGFGSAEAFF
d_gene: .; abundance: .; len: 12; v_gene: TRBV3-1; j_gene: TRBJ2-7; CDR3nt: TGTGCCAGCAGCTCCCCGGGTTACGAGCAGTACTTC; CDR3aa: CASSSPGYEQYF
d_gene: .; abundance: few; len: 13; v_gene: TRBV6-2/TRBV6-3; j_gene: TRBJ1-1; CDR3nt: TGTGCCAGCAAAGGGATAGGATTGACTGAAGCTTTCTTT; CDR3aa: CASKGIGLTEAFF
d_gene: .; abundance: .; len: 17; v_gene: TRBV5-6; j_gene: TRBJ1-1; CDR3nt: TGTGCCAGCAGCTCCCCCAAGACCGGGTCGGGAAACACTGAAGCTTTCTTT; CDR3aa: CASSSPKTGSGNTEAFF
d_gene: TRBD1; abundance: many; len: 15; v_gene: TRBV7-2; j_gene: TRBJ2-1; CDR3nt: TGTGCCAGCAGCCAAAGACAGGGGATCTACAATGAGCAGTTCTTC; CDR3aa: CASSQRQGIYNEQFF
d_gene: TRBD2; abundance: .; len: 15; v_gene: TRBV28; j_gene: TRBJ2-4; CDR3nt: TGTGCCAGCCAAGAACTAGCGGTAGCCAAAAACATTCAGTACTTC; CDR3aa: CASQELAVAKNIQYF
d_gene: TRBD1; abundance: few; len: 13; v_gene: TRBV20-1; j_gene: TRBJ2-7; CDR3nt: TGCAGTGCGCCGGGACAGGGTAACTACGAGCAGTACTTC; CDR3aa: CSAPGQGNYEQYF
d_gene: TRBD1; abundance: few; len: 15; v_gene: TRBV12-3/TRBV12-4; j_gene: TRBJ2-1; CDR3nt: TGTGCCAGCAGTGGAGACGGGGACAGATACAATGAGCAGTTCTTC; CDR3aa: CASSGDGDRYNEQFF